This T cell receptor (beta chain) was obtained from a study of T cells in Graves' hyperthyroidism and ophthalmopathy. Study conclusions and caveats: Most clonotypes that expanded in the thyroid above 0.001 also showed up in blood.

CDR1 is LGHDT, CDR2 YNNKEL, per germline (reference sequence). V shed 1 base and J shed 7 bases, with 11 bases lying between them. The CDR3 is 14 residues long. Using RNA transcripts as the source, TCR beta CDR3 regions were amplified. Using the HTBI primer set, a first-round RT-PCR was run on the TCR CDR3. TCRdb re-derived calls from the multiplex PCR reads in MiXCR, one entry per CDR3 protein. The table records approximately 410,000 distinct CDR3 sequences, roughly 15% of them present only once. This clonotype has a count of ten or more. Its target is not known. The sequenced sample consisted of blood. This chain uses TRBV3-1 with TRBJ1-5; D not certain. This receptor was identified in a young man with Graves' ophthalmopathy. CDR3 region: CASSQVRNGQPQHF. The CDR3 region has the DNA TGTGCCAGCAGCCAAGTCAGGAATGGCCAGCCCCAGCATTTT.